This TCR beta chain is drawn from a study of human versus mouse CDR3 diversity and MHC coevolution. Overall study context: Reportedly, immunoSEQ detects one in 200,000 T cells with minimized PCR bias. Study-level results: Humans had the largest estimated TCR beta repertoire, 1.5 million or so clonotypes. Two of the three human donors had the lowest clonal inequality.

A word on this clone: The antigen remains undetermined.

Here immunoSEQ multiplex PCR was the method, and the copy in TCRdb shows in-frame clones only, minus some. The table has roughly 80,000 clones, 85% to 95% seen once. The CDR3 is 14 amino acids. CDR1 and CDR2 from the germline V gene are SGHNT and YYREEE (reference sequence). J was trimmed by 3 bases and V by 10 bases; bases with no gene match: 8. The TCR sequence derives from a person aged 25 to 69 in good health. J is TRBJ2-2 and V is TRBV5-4; TRBD2 matches at 8 bases. What was sequenced was naive CD4+ T cells from blood. The subset: CD45RO-negative CD62L-positive naive CD4 T cells. This CDR3 is CAGSGTRHTGELFF. CDR3 in DNA: TGTGCCGGCTCCGGGACTAGGCACACCGGGGAGCTGTTTTTT.